The 3 T cell receptor beta chains reported below all come from one sample, sequenced in a study of T cells expressing NK-cell markers. Using the 5' RACE reads, TCRdb records one entry per CDR3 protein without DNA. Its table records approximately 150,000 distinct CDR3 sequences. Sequencing was performed on blood T cells: a sorted CD56 or NKG2C T cell subset, CD4+ or CD8+ T cells, or bulk PBMC T cells (not recorded which). These receptors were collected from a man aged 18 to 30 in good health.

The CDR3 region is CASVLSGGETEAFF. V and J are TRBV19 and TRBJ1-1; the D gene TCRdb calls, TRBD1, cannot be checked with no DNA. This CDR3 has 14 residues. Germline V CDR1 and CDR2: LNHDA, SQIVND (reference sequence).

The chain uses TRBV2 and TRBJ2-5; TCRdb indicates TRBD2, and absent DNA this call remains unverified. Germline CDR1 SNHLY, CDR2 FYNNEI. The CDR3 sequence is 12 residues long. This chain's CDR3 is CASMAGWETQYF.

The CDR3 spells CASGSPEYQETQYF. The chain employs TRBV27 and TRBJ2-5; TCRdb's D gene call, TRBD2, goes unchecked for lack of DNA. Germline V gene lookup returns CDR1 MNHEY and CDR2 SMNVEV (reference sequence). The CDR3 runs 14 residues.